The T cell receptor (beta chain) described here comes from a study of long-term antiretroviral therapy in people with HIV. Whole-study findings and limits: Clones expanded before ART dominated the repertoire at all time points.

Researchers ran immunoSEQ v3.0 at survey level. Data came from immunoSEQ multiplex PCR; TCRdb stores just in-frame clones and leaves some out. The data contain roughly 21,000 clones, about 76% of them singletons. On this clone: Antigen: not known.

Germline loops: CDR1 GTSNPN, CDR2 SVGIG (reference sequence). The CDR3 runs to 12 residues. Trimming stripped 2 bases from V and 6 bases from J, with 8 bases between. The starting material was unsorted PBMCs, obtained 0.1 years before starting antiretroviral therapy. The receptor was derived from a middle-aged man with HIV. This chain connects TRBV30 to TRBJ2-1; D is perhaps TRBD1 (5 bases). CDR3 sequence reads: CAWSPRVNEQFF. CDR3 sequence (DNA): TGTGCCTGGAGTCCCAGGGTCAATGAGCAGTTCTTC.